Each of the 12 T cell receptor beta chains below was sequenced from the same sample in a study of blood T cell repertoires in COVID-19. Assay: immunoSEQ multiplex PCR; the TCRdb copy retains only in-frame clones and omits some. The sample carries a few hundred thousand clones, 80% to 85% recorded once. The specimen sequenced was peripheral blood. The source is a person between 65 and 80 years old with COVID-19, enrolled during active disease.

This chain joins TRBV7-9 and TRBJ1-2, with a weak D call TRBD1 (6 bases). Per germline, CDR1 SEHNR and CDR2 FQNEAQ (reference sequence). The V end was cut by 8 bases, the J end by 3 bases, with 10 bases between. CDR3 length: 12 amino acids. CDR3 amino acids: CASGQTDYGYTF. DNA for the CDR3: TGTGCCAGCGGACAGACGGACTATGGCTACACCTTC. Looking up the rest from reference TRBV7-9 and TRBJ1-2 gives the full variable domain: DTGVSQNPRHKITKRGQNVTFRCDPISEHNRLYWYRQTLGQGPEFLTYFQNEAQLEKSRLLSDRFSAERPKGSFSTLEIQRTEQGDSAMYLCASGQTDYGYTFGSGTRLTVV.

The chain uses TRBV7-2 and TRBJ2-7, with D possibly being TRBD1 (6 bases). This CDR3 comprises 12 residues. Trimming removed 5 bases from V and 3 bases from J, with 8 bases in between. Looked up from germline, CDR1 is SGHTA and CDR2 is FQGNSA. The CDR3 coding sequence is TGTGCCAGCAGCAAACAGGGCTACGAGCAGTACTTC. Protein sequence: CASSKQGYEQYF.

The chain couples TRBV5-6 to TRBJ1-5, with D hard to call. Germline-derived CDR1 and CDR2 are SGHDT and YYEEEE. Trimming shortened V by 3 bases and J by 4 bases, and 8 bases separated the two germline ends. This CDR3 comprises 13 residues. CDR3 sequence: CASSSGINQPQHF. The CDR3 DNA reads TGTGCCAGCAGCTCCGGGATAAATCAGCCCCAGCATTTT.

In DNA form, the CDR3 reads TGTGCCAGCAGTTTAGGAGACAGGGGCTATGGCTACACCTTC. Its translation: CASSLGDRGYGYTF. The chain couples TRBV27 to TRBJ1-2; 8 nucleotides agree with TRBD1. The CDR3 is 14 residues long. Germline-derived CDR1 and CDR2 are MNHEY and SMNVEV (reference sequence). Trimming took 2 bases from V and 4 from J; bases not matched to a gene: 3.

This clone has just one count. J is TRBJ2-1 and V is TRBV5-6, with TRBD1 identical over 10 bases. Looked up from germline, CDR1 is SGHDT and CDR2 is YYEEEE. There are 16 residues in the CDR3. Trimming took 2 bases from V and 6 from J; bases not matched to a gene: 8. CDR3: CASSLSRGQGFNEQFF. For the CDR3, the DNA is TGTGCCAGCAGCTTATCGAGGGGACAGGGGTTCAATGAGCAGTTCTTC.

The chain combines TRBV19 with TRBJ2-7, with D possibly matching TRBD2 (6 bases). Trimming left V 0 bases short and J 3 bases short, with 12 bases between. This CDR3 is 15 amino acids long. The germline gives CDR1 LNHDA, CDR2 SQIVND (reference sequence). CDR3 bases: TGTGCCAGTAGTATAGATACTAGCTACGGCTACGAGCAGTACTTC. Translating it yields CASSIDTSYGYEQYF.

V is TRBV5-6 and J is TRBJ2-1, with D possibly TRBD1 on 6 matching bases. The CDR3 covers 16 residues. Trimming shortened V by 2 bases and J by 0 bases, and 12 bases separated the two germline ends. In germline, CDR1 is SGHDT, CDR2 YYEEEE. CDR3 nucleotide sequence: TGTGCCAGCAGCTTACGCAGGGGCGGCTCCTACAATGAGCAGTTCTTC. Translated: CASSLRRGGSYNEQFF.

V gene TRBV12-5 combines with J gene TRBJ2-5, with 7 bases aligning to TRBD1. Per germline, CDR1 LGHNT and CDR2 FRNRAP. With V trimmed by 0 bases and J by 4 bases, 14 bases remained unmatched. The length of the CDR3 is 18 residues. CDR3 nucleotide sequence: TGTGCTAGTGGTTTGGTACTAGGGGGCGAAACAGGGCCAGAGACCCAGTACTTC. Its protein is CASGLVLGGETGPETQYF.

The chain joins TRBV12-3 or TRBV12-4 to TRBJ2-7; tentatively, D is TRBD1 (5 bases). V lost 3 bases and J lost 5, with 11 bases in between. This CDR3 is built from 13 residues. In DNA form, the CDR3 reads TGTGCCAGCAGTTTCCAGACAGTCGACGAGCAGTACTTC. Amino acid sequence: CASSFQTVDEQYF.

CDR3 protein: CASSLQGTYEQYF. Written as DNA, the CDR3 is TGTGCCAGCAGTTTGCAGGGTACCTACGAGCAGTACTTC. The V and J genes are TRBV12-3 or TRBV12-4 and TRBJ2-7, with D perhaps matching TRBD1 (5 bases). Trimming removed 3 bases from V and 2 bases from J, with 8 bases in between. This CDR3 region has 13 residues.

This chain uses TRBV19 with TRBJ1-1; D is undetermined. The CDR3 extends over 15 amino acids. V lost 1 base and J 11 bases, leaving 20 bases between the germline ends. The germline CDR1 and CDR2 sequences are LNHDA and SQIVND (reference sequence). In nucleotides, the CDR3 is TGTGCCAGTAGTATAGGCGGAGGACGGCCCGGGTTGGCTTTCTTT. It is translated as CASSIGGGRPGLAFF.

The J gene is TRBJ1-1, the V gene TRBV5-6, with unresolved D. The CDR3 covers 16 residues. CDR1 and CDR2 from the germline V gene are SGHDT and YYEEEE. The germline V and J ends were trimmed by 1 base and 1 base, with 14 bases remaining between them. In nucleotides, the CDR3 is TGTGCCAGCAGCTTGAAAGGGAGGAGTAAGAACACTGAAGCTTTCTTT. Translated: CASSLKGRSKNTEAFF. Drawing the rest from reference TRBV5-6 and TRBJ1-1, the complete variable domain is DAGVTQSPTHLIKTRGQQVTLRCSPKSGHDTVSWYQQALGQGPQFIFQYYEEEERQRGNFPDRFSGHQFPNYSSELNVNALLLGDSALYLCASSLKGRSKNTEAFFGQGTRLTVV.